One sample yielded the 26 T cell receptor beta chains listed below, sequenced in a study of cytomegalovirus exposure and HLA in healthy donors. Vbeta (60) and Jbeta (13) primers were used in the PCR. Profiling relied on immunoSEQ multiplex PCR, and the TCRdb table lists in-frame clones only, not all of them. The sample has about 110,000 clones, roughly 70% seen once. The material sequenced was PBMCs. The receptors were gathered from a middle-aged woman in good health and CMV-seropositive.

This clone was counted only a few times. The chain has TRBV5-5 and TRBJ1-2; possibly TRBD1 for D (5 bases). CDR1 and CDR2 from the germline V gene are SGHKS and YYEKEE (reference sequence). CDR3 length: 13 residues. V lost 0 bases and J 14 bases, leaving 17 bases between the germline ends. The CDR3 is CASSLGAGREETF. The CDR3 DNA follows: TGTGCCAGCAGCTTGGGTGCCGGCAGGGAGGAGACCTTC.

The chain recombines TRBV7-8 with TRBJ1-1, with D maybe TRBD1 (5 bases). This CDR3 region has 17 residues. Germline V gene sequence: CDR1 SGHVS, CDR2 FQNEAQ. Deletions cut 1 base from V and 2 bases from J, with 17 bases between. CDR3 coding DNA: TGTGCCAGCAGCTTAGGGGCCCGTCGGGGGTTCAACACTGAAGCTTTCTTT. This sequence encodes CASSLGARRGFNTEAFF.

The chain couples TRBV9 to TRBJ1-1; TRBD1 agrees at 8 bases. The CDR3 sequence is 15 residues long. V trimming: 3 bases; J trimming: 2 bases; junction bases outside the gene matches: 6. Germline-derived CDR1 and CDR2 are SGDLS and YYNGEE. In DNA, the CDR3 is TGTGCCAGCAGCGCGAGGCAGGGGGCTAACACTGAAGCTTTCTTT. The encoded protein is CASSARQGANTEAFF.

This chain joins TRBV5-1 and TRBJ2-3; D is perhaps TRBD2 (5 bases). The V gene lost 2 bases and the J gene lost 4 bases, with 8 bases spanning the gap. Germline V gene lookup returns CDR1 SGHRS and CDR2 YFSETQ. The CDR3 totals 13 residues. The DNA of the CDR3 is TGCGCCAGCAGCTTTCCCGGGGCAGATACGCAGTATTTT. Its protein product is CASSFPGADTQYF.

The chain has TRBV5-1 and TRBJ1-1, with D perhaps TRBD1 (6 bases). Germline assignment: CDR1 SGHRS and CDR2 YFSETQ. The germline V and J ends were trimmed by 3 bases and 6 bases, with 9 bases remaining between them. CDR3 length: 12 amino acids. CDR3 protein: CASSSGQPEAFF. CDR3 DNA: TGCGCCAGCAGCTCCGGACAGCCTGAAGCTTTCTTT.

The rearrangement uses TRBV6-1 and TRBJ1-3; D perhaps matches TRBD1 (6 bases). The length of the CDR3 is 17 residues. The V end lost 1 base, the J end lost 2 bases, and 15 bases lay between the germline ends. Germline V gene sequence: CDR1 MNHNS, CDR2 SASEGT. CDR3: CASSEVGPGHPGNTIYF. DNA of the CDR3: TGTGCCAGCAGTGAAGTGGGACCGGGACACCCTGGAAACACCATATATTTT.

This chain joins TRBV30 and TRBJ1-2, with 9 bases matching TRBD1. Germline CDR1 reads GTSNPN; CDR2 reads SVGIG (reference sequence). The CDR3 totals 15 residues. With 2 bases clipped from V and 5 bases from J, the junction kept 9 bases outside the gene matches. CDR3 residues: CAWSTRDRASYGYTF. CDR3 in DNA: TGTGCCTGGAGTACGAGGGACAGGGCAAGTTATGGCTACACCTTC.

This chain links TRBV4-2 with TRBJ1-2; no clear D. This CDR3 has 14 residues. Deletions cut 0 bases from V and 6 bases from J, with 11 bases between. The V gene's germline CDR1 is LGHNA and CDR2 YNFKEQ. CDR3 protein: CASSQDDAGNGYTF. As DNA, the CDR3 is TGTGCCAGCAGCCAAGATGATGCGGGTAATGGCTACACCTTC.

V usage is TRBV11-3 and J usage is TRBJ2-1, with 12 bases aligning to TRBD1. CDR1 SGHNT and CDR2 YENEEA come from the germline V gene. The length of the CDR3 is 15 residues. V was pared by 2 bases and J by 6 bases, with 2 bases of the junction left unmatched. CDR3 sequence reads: CASSLRDRGLNEQFF. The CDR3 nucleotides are TGTGCCAGCAGCTTACGGGACAGGGGGCTCAATGAGCAGTTCTTC. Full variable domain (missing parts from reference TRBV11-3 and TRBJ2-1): EAGVVQSPRYKIIEKKQPVAFWCNPISGHNTLYWYLQNLGQGPELLIRYENEEAVDDSQLPKDRFSAERLKGVDSTLKIQPAELGDSAVYLCASSLRDRGLNEQFFGPGTRLTVL.

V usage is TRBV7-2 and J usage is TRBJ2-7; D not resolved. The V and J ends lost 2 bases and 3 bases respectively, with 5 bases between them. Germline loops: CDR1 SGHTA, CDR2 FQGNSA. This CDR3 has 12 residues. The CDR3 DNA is TGTGCCAGCAGCTTATCCCACTACGAGCAGTACTTC. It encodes CASSLSHYEQYF.

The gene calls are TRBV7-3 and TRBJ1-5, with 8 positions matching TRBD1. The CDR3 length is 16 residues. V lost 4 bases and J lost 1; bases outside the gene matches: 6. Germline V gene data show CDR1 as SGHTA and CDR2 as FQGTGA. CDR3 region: CASSSGQGLSNQPQHF. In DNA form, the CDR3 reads TGTGCCAGCAGCTCAGGACAGGGCCTGAGCAATCAGCCCCAGCATTTT.

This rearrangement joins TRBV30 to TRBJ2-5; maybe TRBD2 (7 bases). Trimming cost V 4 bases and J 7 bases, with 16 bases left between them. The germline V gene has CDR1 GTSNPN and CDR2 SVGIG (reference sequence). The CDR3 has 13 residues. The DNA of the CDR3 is TGTGCCTGGAACACCGCGGGGGCGGTGACCCAGTACTTC. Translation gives CAWNTAGAVTQYF.

The CDR3: CAWRSRGVSYEQYF. The DNA for the CDR3 is TGTGCCTGGAGATCCAGGGGCGTTTCCTACGAGCAGTACTTC. The chain couples TRBV30 to TRBJ2-7; possible D gene TRBD1, 6 bases. Germline CDR1 and CDR2: GTSNPN and SVGIG (reference sequence). Trimming shortened V by 3 bases and J by 1 base, and 13 bases separated the two germline ends. There are 14 residues in the CDR3.

CDR3: CASSLGAGGPANQPQHF. The CDR3 bases are TGTGCCAGCAGCTTAGGGGCGGGGGGGCCAGCAAATCAGCCCCAGCATTTT. The genes are TRBV7-9 and TRBJ1-5; possibly TRBD1 for D (6 bases). Germline V gene sequence: CDR1 SEHNR, CDR2 FQNEAQ (reference sequence). Trimming pared 1 base from V and 4 bases from J, leaving 17 bases between. The CDR3 is made up of 17 amino acids.

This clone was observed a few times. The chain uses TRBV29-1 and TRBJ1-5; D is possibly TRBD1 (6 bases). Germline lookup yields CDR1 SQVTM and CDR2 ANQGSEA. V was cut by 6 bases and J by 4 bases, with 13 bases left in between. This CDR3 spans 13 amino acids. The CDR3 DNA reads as TGCAGCGTCGCCGACAGGCTGAATCAGCCCCAGCATTTT. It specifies CSVADRLNQPQHF. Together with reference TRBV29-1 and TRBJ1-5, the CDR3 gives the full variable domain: SAVISQKPSRDICQRGTSLTIQCQVDSQVTMMFWYRQQPGQSLTLIATANQGSEATYESGFVIDKFPISRPNLTFSTLTVSNMSPEDSSIYLCSVADRLNQPQHFGDGTRLSIL.

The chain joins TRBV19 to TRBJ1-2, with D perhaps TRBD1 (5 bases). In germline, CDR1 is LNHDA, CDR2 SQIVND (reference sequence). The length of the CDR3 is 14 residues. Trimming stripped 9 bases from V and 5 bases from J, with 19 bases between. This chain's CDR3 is CARTWGVMFYGYTF. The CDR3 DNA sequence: TGTGCCAGAACCTGGGGGGTCATGTTTTATGGCTACACCTTC.

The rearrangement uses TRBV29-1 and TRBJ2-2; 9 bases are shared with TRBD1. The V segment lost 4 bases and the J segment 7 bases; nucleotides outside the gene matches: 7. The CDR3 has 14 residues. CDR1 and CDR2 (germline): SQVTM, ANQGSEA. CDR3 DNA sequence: TGCAGCGTTGGACAGGGGGTTTCCTTCGGGGAGCTGTTTTTT. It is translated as CSVGQGVSFGELFF.

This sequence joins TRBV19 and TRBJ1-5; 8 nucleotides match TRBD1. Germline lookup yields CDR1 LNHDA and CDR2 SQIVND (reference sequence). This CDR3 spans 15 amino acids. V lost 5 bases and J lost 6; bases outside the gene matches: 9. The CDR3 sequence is CASSPRTGGPQPQHF. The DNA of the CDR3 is TGTGCCAGTAGTCCGAGAACAGGGGGGCCTCAGCCCCAGCATTTT.

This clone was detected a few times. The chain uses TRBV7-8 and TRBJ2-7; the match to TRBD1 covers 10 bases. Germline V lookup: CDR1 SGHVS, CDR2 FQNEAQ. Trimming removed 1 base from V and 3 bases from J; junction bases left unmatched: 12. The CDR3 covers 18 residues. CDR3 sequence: CASSLVIIPGQGFYEQYF. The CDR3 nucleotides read TGTGCCAGCAGCTTAGTGATCATACCGGGACAGGGGTTCTACGAGCAGTACTTC.

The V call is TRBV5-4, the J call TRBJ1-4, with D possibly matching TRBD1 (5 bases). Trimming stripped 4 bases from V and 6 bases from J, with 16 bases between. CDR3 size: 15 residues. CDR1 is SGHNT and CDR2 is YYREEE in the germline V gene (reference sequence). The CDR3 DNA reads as TGTGCCAGCAGCCCTGGCGTCAGGGTTGATGAAAAACTGTTTTTT. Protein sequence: CASSPGVRVDEKLFF.

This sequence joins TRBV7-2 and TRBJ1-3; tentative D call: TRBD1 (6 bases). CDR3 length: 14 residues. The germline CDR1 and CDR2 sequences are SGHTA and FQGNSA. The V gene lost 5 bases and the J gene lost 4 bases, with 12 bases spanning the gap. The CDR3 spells CASSNQGRGNTIYF. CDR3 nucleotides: TGTGCCAGCAGCAACCAGGGGCGAGGAAACACCATATATTTT.

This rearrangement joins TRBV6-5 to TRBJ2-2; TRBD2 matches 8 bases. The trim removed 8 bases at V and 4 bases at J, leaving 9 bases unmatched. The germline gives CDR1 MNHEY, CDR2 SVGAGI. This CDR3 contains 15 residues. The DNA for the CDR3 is TGTGCCAGCGGCCAAGCGGGAGTACCCACCGGGGAGCTGTTTTTT. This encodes CASGQAGVPTGELFF.

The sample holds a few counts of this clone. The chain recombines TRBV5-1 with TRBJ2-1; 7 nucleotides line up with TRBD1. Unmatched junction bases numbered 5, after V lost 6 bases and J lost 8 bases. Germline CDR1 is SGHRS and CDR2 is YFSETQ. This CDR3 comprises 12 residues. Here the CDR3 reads CASNHRGHEQFF. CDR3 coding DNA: TGCGCCAGCAACCACAGGGGTCATGAGCAGTTCTTC. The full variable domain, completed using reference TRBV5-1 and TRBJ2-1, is KAGVTQTPRYLIKTRGQQVTLSCSPISGHRSVSWYQQTPGQGLQFLFEYFSETQRNKGNFPGRFSGRQFSNSRSEMNVSTLELGDSALYLCASNHRGHEQFFGPGTRLTVL.

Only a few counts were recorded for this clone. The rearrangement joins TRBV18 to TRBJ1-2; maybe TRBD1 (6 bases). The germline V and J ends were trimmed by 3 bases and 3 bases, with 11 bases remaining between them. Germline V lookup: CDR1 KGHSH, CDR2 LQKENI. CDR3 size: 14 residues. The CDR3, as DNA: TGTGCCAGCTCACCGCCGGACAGTTACTATGGCTACACCTTC. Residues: CASSPPDSYYGYTF.

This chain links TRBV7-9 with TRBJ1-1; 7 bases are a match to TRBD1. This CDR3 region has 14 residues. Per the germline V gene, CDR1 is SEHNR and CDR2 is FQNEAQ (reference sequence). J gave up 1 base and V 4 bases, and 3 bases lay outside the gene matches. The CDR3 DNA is TGTGCCAGCAGCTGGGGACAGCAGAACACTGAAGCTTTCTTT. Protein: CASSWGQQNTEAFF.

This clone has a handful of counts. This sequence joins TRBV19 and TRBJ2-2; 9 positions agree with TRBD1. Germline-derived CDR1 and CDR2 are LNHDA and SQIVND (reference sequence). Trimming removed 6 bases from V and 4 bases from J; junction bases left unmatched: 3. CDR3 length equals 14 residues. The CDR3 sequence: CASRGTGSTGELFF. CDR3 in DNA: TGTGCCAGTAGGGGGACAGGGAGCACCGGGGAGCTGTTTTTT.